This T cell receptor (beta chain) was identified during a study of cytomegalovirus exposure and HLA in healthy donors. CDR1 and CDR2 from the germline V gene are MNHEY and SMNVEV (reference sequence). CDR3 length: 14 amino acids. The V gene lost 3 bases and the J gene lost 4 bases, with 13 bases spanning the gap. Produced via immunoSEQ multiplex PCR; TCRdb's table is partial and in-frame only. Of under 150,000 clones listed, roughly 90% are singletons. The clonotype was recovered from a man between 18 and 29 years old in good health and CMV-seronegative. Sequencing was carried out using PBMCs. The rearrangement joins TRBV27 to TRBJ2-7, with unresolved D. CDR3 coding DNA: TGTGCCAGCAGTTTTTATGGCCTCCAATACGAGCAGTACTTC. It yields the protein CASSFYGLQYEQYF.